The following is a T cell receptor (beta chain) sequence with its context. This entry comes from a study of CD8+ T cells in alopecia areata. Germline V gene data show CDR1 as PRHDT and CDR2 as FYEKMQ (reference sequence). This CDR3 comprises 14 residues. Trimming at V came to 5 bases and at J to 3 bases, leaving 7 bases not matched to a gene. RNA was extracted and reverse transcribed into cDNA as the sequencing template. Data came from immunoSEQ multiplex PCR; TCRdb stores just in-frame clones and leaves some out. The sample consists of roughly 59,000 clones, under 55% of them appearing once. Peripheral blood and lesional scalp punch biopsies were taken from alopecia areata patients.

Sequenced here: CD8+ T cells sorted from blood, sampled at week 0. The gene calls are TRBV13 and TRBJ2-7, with 7 bases lining up with TRBD2. This receptor was identified in a human donor with alopecia areata. CDR3 nucleotide sequence: TGTGCCAGCAGCACCACTAGCGCTGTCTACGAGCAGTACTTC. Its translation is CASSTTSAVYEQYF.